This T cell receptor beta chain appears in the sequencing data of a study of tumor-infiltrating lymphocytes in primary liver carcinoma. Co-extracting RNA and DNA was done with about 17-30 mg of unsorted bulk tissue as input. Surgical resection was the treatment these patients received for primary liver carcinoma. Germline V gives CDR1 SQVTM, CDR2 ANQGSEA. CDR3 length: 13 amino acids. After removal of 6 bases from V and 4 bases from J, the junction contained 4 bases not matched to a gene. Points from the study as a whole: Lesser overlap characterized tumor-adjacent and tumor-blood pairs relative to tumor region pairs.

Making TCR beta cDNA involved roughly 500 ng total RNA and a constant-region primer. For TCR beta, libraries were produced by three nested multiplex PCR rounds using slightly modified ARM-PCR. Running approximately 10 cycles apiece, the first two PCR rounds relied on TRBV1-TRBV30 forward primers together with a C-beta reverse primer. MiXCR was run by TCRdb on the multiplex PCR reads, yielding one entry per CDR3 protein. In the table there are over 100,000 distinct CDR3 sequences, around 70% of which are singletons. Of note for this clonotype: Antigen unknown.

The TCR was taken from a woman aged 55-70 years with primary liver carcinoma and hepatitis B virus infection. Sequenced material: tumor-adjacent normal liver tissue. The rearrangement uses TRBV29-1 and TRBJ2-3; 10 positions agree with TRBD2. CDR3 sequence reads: CSVRTSGPDTQYF. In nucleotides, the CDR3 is TGCAGCGTCAGGACTAGCGGACCAGATACGCAGTATTTT.